This TCR beta chain is from a study of T cells after yellow fever vaccination. General study results and limits: Clonotypes appearing in both CD4 and CD8 compartments existed, and their share was small. Booster sampling recovered most clones from primary vaccination (about 97% CD4, roughly 90% CD8). Highly abundant clonotypes carried over from the bulk population could end up in FACS-sorted repertoires as contaminants.

Conversion of TCR transcripts into cDNA relied on 5'RACE template switching, which added a universal primer site and UMIs. Each CDR3 protein is one row after TCRdb ran MiXCR on the 5' RACE reads. The sample shows about 140,000 distinct CDR3 sequences, roughly 8% of them seen only once. This clonotype was counted a few times. Its antigen is as yet unknown. The V and J ends lost 6 bases and 0 bases respectively, with 9 bases between them. Germline V gene data show CDR1 as MNHEY and CDR2 as SVGEGT. The CDR3 contains 14 residues. The specimen was CD4+ T cells sorted from PBMCs, collected 5 days after the yellow fever booster vaccination. This rearrangement joins TRBV6-2 or TRBV6-3 to TRBJ2-1; D uncertain. This TCR came from a man aged 30 to 39 who received the YFV17D yellow fever vaccine. CDR3 residues: CASRPQSSYNEQFF. The CDR3 nucleotides are TGTGCCAGCAGACCCCAGAGCTCCTACAATGAGCAGTTCTTC.